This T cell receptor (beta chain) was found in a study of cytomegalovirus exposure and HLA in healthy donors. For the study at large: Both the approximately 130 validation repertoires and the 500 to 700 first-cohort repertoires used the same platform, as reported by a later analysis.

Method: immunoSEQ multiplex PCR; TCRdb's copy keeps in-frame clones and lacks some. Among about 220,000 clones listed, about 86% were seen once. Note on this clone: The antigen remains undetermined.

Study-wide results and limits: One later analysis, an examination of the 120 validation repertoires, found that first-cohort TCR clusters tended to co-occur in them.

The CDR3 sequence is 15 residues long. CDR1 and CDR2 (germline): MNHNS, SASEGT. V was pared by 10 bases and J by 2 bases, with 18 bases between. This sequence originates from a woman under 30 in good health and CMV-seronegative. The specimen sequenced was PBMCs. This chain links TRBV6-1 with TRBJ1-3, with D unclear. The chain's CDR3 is CATLTSARAGNTIYF. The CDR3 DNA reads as TGTGCCACACTTACCTCGGCCCGGGCTGGAAACACCATATATTTT.